This TCR beta chain is drawn from a study of blood T cell repertoires in COVID-19. Original processing notes: Reference gene primer amplification yielded estimated nucleated cell counts. Method: immunoSEQ multiplex PCR; TCRdb's copy keeps in-frame clones and lacks some. V and J calls and clone size come straight from that table; D and trimming were deduced from the DNA. The sample shows about 300,000 clones, just under 90% of them seen only once. The J segment lost 7 bases and the V segment lost 1 base, leaving 8 bases of the junction unmatched. The CDR3 length is 15 residues. CDR1 and CDR2 from the germline V gene are SGHRS and YFSETQ. Enrolment of Seattle patients took place during active infection, and they were followed longitudinally.

The sequence came from a woman aged 45 to 65 with COVID-19, enrolled during active disease. The material sequenced was peripheral blood. The chain joins TRBV5-1 to TRBJ2-1; 7 bases are a match to TRBD1. CDR3 sequence (DNA): TGCGCCAGCAGCTTGCCAGCGACAGGGCGAAATGAGCAGTTCTTC. Translation gives CASSLPATGRNEQFF.